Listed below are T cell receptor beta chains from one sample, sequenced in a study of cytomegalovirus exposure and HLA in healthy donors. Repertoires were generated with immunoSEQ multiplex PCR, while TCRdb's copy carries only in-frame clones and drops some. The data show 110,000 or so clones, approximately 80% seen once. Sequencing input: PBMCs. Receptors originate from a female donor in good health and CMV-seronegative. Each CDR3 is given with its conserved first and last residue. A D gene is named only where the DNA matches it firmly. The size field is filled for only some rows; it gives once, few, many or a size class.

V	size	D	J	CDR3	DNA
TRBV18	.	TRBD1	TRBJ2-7	CASSADRGLGEQYF	TGTGCCAGCTCCGCGGACAGGGGCCTGGGGGAGCAGTACTTC
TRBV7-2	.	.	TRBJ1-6	CASSRRQVSYNSPLHF	TGTGCCAGCAGCCGGCGCCAGGTCTCCTATAATTCACCCCTCCACTTT
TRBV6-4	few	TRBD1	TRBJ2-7	CASSDSDRGEQYF	TGTGCCAGCAGTGACTCGGACAGGGGCGAGCAGTACTTC
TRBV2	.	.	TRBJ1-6	CASSENEVKAQLHF	TGTGCCAGCAGTGAGAATGAGGTCAAGGCCCAACTCCACTTT
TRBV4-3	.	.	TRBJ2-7	CASSQDWPGSSYEQYF	TGCGCCAGCAGCCAAGATTGGCCTGGGAGCTCCTACGAGCAGTACTTC
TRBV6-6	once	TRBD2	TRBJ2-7	CASSYQLAGGSYEQYF	TGTGCCAGCAGTTATCAACTAGCGGGGGGTTCGTACGAGCAGTACTTC
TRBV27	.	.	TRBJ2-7	CASSWGQSYEQYF	TGTGCCAGCAGCTGGGGACAATCCTACGAGCAGTACTTC
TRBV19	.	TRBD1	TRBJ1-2	CASSIAATRTGYGYTF	TGTGCCAGTAGTATAGCCGCGACTCGGACAGGATATGGCTACACCTTC
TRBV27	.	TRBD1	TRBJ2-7	CASSLLGQGVYEQYF	TGTGCCAGCAGTCTTTTGGGACAGGGGGTCTACGAGCAGTACTTC
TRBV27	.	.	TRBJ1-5	CASSHNTGLNQPQHF	TGTGCCAGCAGCCACAACACAGGCCTAAATCAGCCCCAGCATTTT
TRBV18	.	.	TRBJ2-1	CASRRPGGPIYNEQFF	TGTGCCAGCAGACGGCCGGGGGGCCCTATCTACAATGAGCAGTTCTTC
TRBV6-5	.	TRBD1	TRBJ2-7	CASSAPGQGLYEQYF	TGTGCCAGCAGTGCCCCGGGACAGGGGCTGTACGAGCAGTACTTC
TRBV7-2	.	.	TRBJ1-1	CASSLEEGWTEAFF	TGTGCCAGCAGCTTAGAGGAGGGGTGGACTGAAGCTTTCTTT
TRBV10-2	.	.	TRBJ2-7	CASSRPGNYEQYF	TGCGCCAGCAGCCGACCCGGGAACTACGAGCAGTACTTC
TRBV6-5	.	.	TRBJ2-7	CASSYLRGGPYEQYF	TGTGCCAGCAGTTACTTAAGGGGGGGGCCTTACGAGCAGTACTTC
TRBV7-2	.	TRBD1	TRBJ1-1	CASSLGGTGVAEAFF	TGTGCCAGCAGCTTAGGAGGGACAGGGGTGGCTGAAGCTTTCTTT
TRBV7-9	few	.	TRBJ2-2	CASSLGLNTGELFF	TGTGCCAGCAGCTTAGGGCTGAACACCGGGGAGCTGTTTTTT
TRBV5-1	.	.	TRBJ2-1	CASSLVSGADNEQFF	TGCGCCAGCAGCTTGGTATCAGGGGCGGACAATGAGCAGTTCTTC
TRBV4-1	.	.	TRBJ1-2	CASRSPGNYGYTF	TGCGCCAGCAGATCCCCGGGGAACTATGGCTACACCTTC
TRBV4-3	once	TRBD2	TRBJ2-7	CASSQGGTNFEQYF	TGCGCCAGCAGCCAGGGAGGGACGAATTTTGAGCAGTACTTC
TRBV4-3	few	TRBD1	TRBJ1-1	CASSQDQGATTEAFF	TGCGCCAGCAGCCAAGATCAGGGGGCGACCACTGAAGCTTTCTTT
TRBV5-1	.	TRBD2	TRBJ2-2	CASSLGLAGGTGELFF	TGCGCCAGCAGCTTGGGGCTAGCGGGGGGCACCGGGGAGCTGTTTTTT
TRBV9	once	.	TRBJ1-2	CASSVFPTSNPGYTF	TGTGCCAGCAGCGTATTCCCCACGTCTAATCCTGGCTACACCTTC
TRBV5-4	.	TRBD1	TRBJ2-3	CASSSGQGTDTQYF	TGTGCCAGCAGCTCGGGACAGGGCACAGATACGCAGTATTTT
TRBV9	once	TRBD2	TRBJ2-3	CASSVDLAGTDMQYF	TGTGCCAGCAGCGTAGACCTAGCGGGCACAGATATGCAGTATTTT
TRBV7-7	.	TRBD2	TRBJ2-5	CASSFGTSGPQETQYF	TGTGCTAGCAGCTTCGGGACTAGCGGTCCCCAAGAGACCCAGTACTTC
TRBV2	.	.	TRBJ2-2	CATLPTRSNTGELFF	TGTGCCACATTACCAACCCGGTCGAACACCGGGGAGCTGTTTTTT
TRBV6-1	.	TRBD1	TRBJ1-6	CAMGGTGSSPLHF	TGTGCCATGGGGGGGACAGGTTCTTCACCCCTCCACTTT
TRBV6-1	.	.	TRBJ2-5	CASSELAWRETQYF	TGTGCCAGCAGTGAATTGGCCTGGCGGGAGACCCAGTACTTC
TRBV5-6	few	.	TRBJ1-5	CASSLGGGQPQHF	TGTGCCAGCAGCTTAGGAGGAGGGCAGCCCCAGCATTTT
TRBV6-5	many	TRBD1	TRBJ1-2	CASSYSIQGNGYTF	TGTGCCAGCAGTTACTCGATACAGGGGAATGGCTACACCTTC
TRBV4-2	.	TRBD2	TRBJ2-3	CASRLGTSGGAADTQYF	TGTGCCAGCAGACTTGGGACTAGCGGGGGGGCGGCAGATACGCAGTATTTT
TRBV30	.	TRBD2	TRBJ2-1	CAWGGDYNEQFF	TGTGCCTGGGGGGGGGACTACAATGAGCAGTTCTTC
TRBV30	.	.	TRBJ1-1	CAWSAHREGSTEAFF	TGTGCCTGGAGTGCCCACAGGGAGGGAAGTACTGAAGCTTTCTTT
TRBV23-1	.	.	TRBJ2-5	CASSHPTSQETQYF	TGCGCCAGCAGTCACCCGACTAGCCAAGAGACCCAGTACTTC
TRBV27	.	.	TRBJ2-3	CASSFRPDTQYF	TGTGCCAGCAGTTTTCGTCCAGATACGCAGTATTTT
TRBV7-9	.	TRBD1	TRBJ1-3	CASRPQGANGNTIYF	TGTGCCAGCAGGCCACAGGGGGCGAATGGAAACACCATATATTTT